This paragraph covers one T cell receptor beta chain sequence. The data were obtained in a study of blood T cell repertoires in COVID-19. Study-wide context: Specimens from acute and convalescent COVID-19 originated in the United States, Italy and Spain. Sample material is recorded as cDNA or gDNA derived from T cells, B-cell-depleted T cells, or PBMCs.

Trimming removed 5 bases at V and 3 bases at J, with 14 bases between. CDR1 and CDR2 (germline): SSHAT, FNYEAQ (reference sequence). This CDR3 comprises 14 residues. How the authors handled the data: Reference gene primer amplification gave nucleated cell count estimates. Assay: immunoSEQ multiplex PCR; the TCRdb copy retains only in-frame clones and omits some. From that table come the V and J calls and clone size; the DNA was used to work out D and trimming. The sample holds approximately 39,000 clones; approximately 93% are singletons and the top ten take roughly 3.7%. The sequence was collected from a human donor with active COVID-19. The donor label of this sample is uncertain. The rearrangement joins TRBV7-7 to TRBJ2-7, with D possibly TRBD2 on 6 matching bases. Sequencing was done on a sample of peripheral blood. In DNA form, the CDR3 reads TGTGCCAGCAGCCCCTCCGGCGGGGACTACGAGCAGTACTTC. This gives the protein CASSPSGGDYEQYF. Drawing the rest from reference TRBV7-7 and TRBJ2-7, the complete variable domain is GAGVSQSPRYKVTKRGQDVTLRCDPISSHATLYWYQQALGQGPEFLTYFNYEAQPDKSGLPSDRFSAERPEGSISTLTIQRTEQRDSAMYRCASSPSGGDYEQYFGPGTRLTVT.